This entry is about one T cell receptor (beta chain). The sample belongs to a study of control samples from healthy donors and cancer patients. Measured with immunoSEQ multiplex PCR; TCRdb has only the in-frame clones, and not every one. The data hold 93,000 or so clones, with 75% to 90% observed a single time. The receptor's source is a man between 60 and 70 years old with lung cancer. The sequenced material came from PBMCs.

CDR3 sequence: CASSSPRISGANVLTF. The CDR3 DNA reads TGTGCCAGCAGCTCCCCGCGGATATCTGGGGCCAACGTCCTGACTTTC. The chain is built from TRBV5-6 and TRBJ2-6; D is ambiguous. There are 16 residues in the CDR3. The V end lost 3 bases, the J end lost 1 base, and 11 bases lay between the germline ends. Germline CDR1 reads SGHDT; CDR2 reads YYEEEE.